This TCR beta chain was obtained from a study of blood T cells in healthy people across ages. General study results and limits: Possibly, changes in expanded clonotypes were confounded because donor CMV status was unknown.

The CDR3 is 14 amino acids. Trimming shortened V by 2 bases and J by 6 bases, and 9 bases separated the two germline ends. Germline CDR1 SGHDT, CDR2 YYEEEE. A second PCR, run for about 7 to 11 cycles, used a sample-barcoded 5' primer plus a J-beta primer mix. Every cDNA was tagged by a template-switch adaptor with 12 random nucleotides. Via MiXCR, TCRdb re-called the 5' RACE reads, giving one row per CDR3 protein. The sample records roughly 1,800,000 distinct CDR3 sequences, around half being singletons. The study isolated at least 6.5 million PBMCs from each sample. A remark on this clonotype: Its antigen is undetermined.

V gene TRBV5-6 combines with J gene TRBJ1-6, with D unclear. Specimen: blood. The source of this sequence is a woman aged 40 to 55 in good health. CDR3 sequence (DNA): TGTGCCAGCAGCTTCCGGAGGGCTAATTCACCCCTCCACTTT. This gives the protein CASSFRRANSPLHF.